The rows below give T cell receptor beta chains drawn from one sample of a study of tissue T cells after allogeneic stem cell transplantation. Generated by immunoSEQ multiplex PCR, the TCRdb table keeps only in-frame clones and is missing some. There are fewer than 4,500 clones in the sample; roughly 70% occur only once, and 6.5% to 7.5% lies in the top ten. The sequencing used left colon tissue, collected at autopsy. The receptors come from a male donor aged 60 or over with lung cancer. CDR3s include the opening cysteine and the closing phenylalanine or tryptophan. A D gene is named only where the DNA matches it firmly. Not every row has a clone size; where given, it reads once, few, many or a size class.

CDR3: CASSLARQGFSYNSPLHF; DNA: TGCGCCAGCAGCTTGGCCCGACAGGGTTTCTCCTATAATTCACCCCTCCACTTT; size: -; J: TRBJ1-6; V: TRBV5-1; D: TRBD1
CDR3: CASSPGIGPSTDTQYF; DNA: TGTGCCAGCAGCCCGGGTATAGGGCCCTCCACAGATACGCAGTATTTT; size: -; J: TRBJ2-3; V: TRBV3-1/TRBV3-2; D: -
CDR3: CASSWREGDAEAFF; DNA: TGTGCCAGCAGCTGGAGGGAGGGGGACGCTGAAGCTTTCTTT; size: -; J: TRBJ1-1; V: TRBV7-2; D: -
CDR3: CASSQDKAAYNEQFF; DNA: TGCGCCAGCAGCCAAGATAAGGCAGCGTACAATGAGCAGTTCTTC; size: -; J: TRBJ2-1; V: TRBV4-3; D: -
CDR3: CASSHRGGPTDTQYF; DNA: TGTGCCAGCAGTCACAGGGGCGGGCCCACAGATACGCAGTATTTT; size: -; J: TRBJ2-3; V: TRBV7-2; D: TRBD1
CDR3: CASSLGGGAPTDTQYF; DNA: TGTGCCAGCAGCTTGGGGGGCGGGGCCCCCACAGATACGCAGTATTTT; size: -; J: TRBJ2-3; V: TRBV5-8; D: -
CDR3: CSASTSGSYNEQFF; DNA: TGCAGTGCGAGTACTAGCGGCTCCTACAATGAGCAGTTCTTC; size: -; J: TRBJ2-1; V: TRBV20-1; D: TRBD2
CDR3: CASRYTGTGDFYEQYF; DNA: TGTGCCAGCAGATATACCGGGACAGGGGATTTCTACGAGCAGTACTTC; size: -; J: TRBJ2-7; V: TRBV2; D: TRBD1
CDR3: CASSFRGQGVSVNNQPQHF; DNA: TGTGCCAGCAGTTTCCGCGGACAGGGGGTTTCGGTTAACAATCAGCCCCAGCATTTT; size: -; J: TRBJ1-5; V: TRBV28; D: TRBD1
CDR3: CASSQDRGVNSPLHF; DNA: TGCGCCAGCAGCCAAGATCGAGGGGTTAATTCACCCCTCCACTTT; size: -; J: TRBJ1-6; V: TRBV4-3; D: -
CDR3: CASTDRGGSNQPQHF; DNA: TGTGCCAGCACCGACAGGGGGGGGAGCAATCAGCCCCAGCATTTT; size: -; J: TRBJ1-5; V: TRBV19; D: TRBD1
CDR3: CASSPISGVAGEQFF; DNA: TGTGCCAGCAGCCCTATCTCGGGAGTCGCTGGTGAGCAGTTCTTC; size: -; J: TRBJ2-1; V: TRBV7-3; D: -
CDR3: CASSISTGRNQPQHF; DNA: TGTGCCAGCAGCATCTCGACAGGGCGCAATCAGCCCCAGCATTTT; size: few; J: TRBJ1-5; V: TRBV5-5; D: TRBD1
CDR3: CASILGTEETQYF; DNA: TGTGCCAGCATCCTAGGGACAGAAGAGACCCAGTACTTC; size: once; J: TRBJ2-5; V: TRBV12-3/TRBV12-4; D: TRBD1
CDR3: CASSRTATNEKLFF; DNA: TGTGCCAGCTCCAGGACAGCAACTAATGAAAAACTGTTTTTT; size: -; J: TRBJ1-4; V: TRBV6-5; D: -
CDR3: CASSPGMSGYTF; DNA: TGTGCCAGCAGTCCCGGGATGAGCGGCTACACCTTC; size: -; J: TRBJ1-2; V: TRBV27; D: -
CDR3: CASSLAGQGEQYF; DNA: TGTGCCAGCAGCTTGGCAGGGCAGGGGGAGCAGTACTTC; size: -; J: TRBJ2-7; V: TRBV5-6; D: -